This T cell receptor beta chain was retrieved from a study of blood T cell repertoires in COVID-19. Clones were read by immunoSEQ multiplex PCR, and TCRdb kept only the in-frame ones, dropping some. This sample has some 200,000 clones, with approximately 79% found just once. Trimming removed 7 bases from V and 11 bases from J, with 14 bases in between. The CDR3 runs to 11 residues. Per the germline V gene, CDR1 is MNHEY and CDR2 is SVGAGI. Sample: peripheral blood. V gene TRBV6-5 combines with J gene TRBJ1-1; D possibly corresponds to TRBD1 (6 bases). This clonotype originated in a woman in her 70s with acute or convalescent COVID-19. CDR3: CASISQGYAFF. CDR3 DNA sequence: TGTGCCAGCATTTCTCAGGGGTACGCTTTCTTT.